The rows below give T cell receptor beta chains drawn from one sample of a study of cytomegalovirus exposure and HLA in healthy donors. Measured with immunoSEQ multiplex PCR; TCRdb has only the in-frame clones, and not every one. The table includes roughly 150,000 clones, roughly 65% detected once. Material: PBMCs. Receptors originate from a woman under 40 in good health and CMV-seronegative. Both conserved end residues are part of each CDR3. A D gene is named only where the DNA matches it firmly. Some rows have no size entry. The others give once, few or many, or a class for an expanded clone.

>.|TRBV5-4|TRBJ2-3|.
CASSSFLGTDTQYF
TGTGCCAGCAGCTCGTTTCTCGGCACAGATACGCAGTATTTT
>once|TRBV28|TRBJ2-5|.
CASSLIGLGEETQYF
TGTGCCAGCAGTTTAATCGGGTTAGGGGAAGAGACCCAGTACTTC
>.|TRBV25-1|TRBJ2-2|.
CASSEINTAGELFF
TGTGCCAGCAGTGAAATTAATACAGCCGGGGAGCTGTTTTTT
>.|TRBV6-1|TRBJ2-3|TRBD2
CASSPSSGGGDTQYF
TGTGCCAGCAGTCCATCCAGCGGGGGGGGCGATACGCAGTATTTT
>.|TRBV2|TRBJ1-2|TRBD1
CASSPLGTGGTYGYTF
TGTGCCAGCAGTCCACTCGGGACAGGGGGTACCTATGGCTACACCTTC
>few|TRBV10-1|TRBJ1-1|TRBD1
CASSETTGLWEAFF
TGCGCCAGCAGTGAGACGACAGGGCTCTGGGAAGCTTTCTTT
>.|TRBV4-2|TRBJ2-3|TRBD2
CASSQEVGGALGQYF
TGTGCCAGCAGCCAAGAGGTCGGGGGGGCCCTTGGGCAGTATTTT
>.|TRBV4-2|TRBJ2-2|TRBD2
CASSQDRAGVWTGELFF
TGTGCCAGCAGCCAAGATCGGGCGGGAGTGTGGACCGGGGAGCTGTTTTTT
>.|TRBV28|TRBJ2-7|TRBD1
CASTDRVYEQYF
TGTGCCAGTACGGACAGGGTTTACGAGCAGTACTTC
>.|TRBV2|TRBJ2-3|TRBD2
CASSGRLAGGTDTQYF
TGTGCCAGCAGCGGGAGACTAGCGGGTGGCACAGATACGCAGTATTTT
>once|TRBV10-3|TRBJ2-2|TRBD2
CAIGTSGSTGELFF
TGTGCCATTGGGACTAGCGGGTCCACCGGGGAGCTGTTTTTT
>few|TRBV2|TRBJ2-2|TRBD2
CASSDVSGGHTGELFF
TGTGCCAGCAGTGATGTTAGCGGGGGACACACCGGGGAGCTGTTTTTT
>.|TRBV11-3|TRBJ1-1|.
CASSFSGSDTEAFF
TGTGCCAGCAGCTTTTCAGGGTCGGACACTGAAGCTTTCTTT
>few|TRBV5-6|TRBJ2-5|TRBD2
CASSLLAGGQETQYF
TGTGCCAGCAGCCTACTAGCGGGGGGACAAGAGACCCAGTACTTC
>.|TRBV6-6|TRBJ1-4|.
CASNLSPGTNEKLFF
TGTGCCAGCAATCTTTCCCCGGGGACTAATGAAAAACTGTTTTTT
>.|TRBV7-2|TRBJ2-1|TRBD2
CASSLYGLAAYNEQFF
TGTGCCAGCAGCTTATACGGCCTAGCGGCCTACAATGAGCAGTTCTTC
>.|TRBV19|TRBJ2-2|.
CASSPLSGGELFF
TGTGCCAGTAGCCCGCTCAGCGGCGGGGAGCTGTTTTTT
>.|TRBV5-6|TRBJ1-4|.
CASSTQGSNEKLFF
TGTGCCAGCAGCACACAGGGATCTAATGAAAAACTGTTTTTT
>.|TRBV28|TRBJ1-5|.
CASSRDGALNQPQHF
TGTGCCAGCAGCCGAGATGGGGCACTCAATCAGCCCCAGCATTTT
>.|TRBV5-1|TRBJ2-1|.
CASSTRTEGYNEQFF
TGCGCCAGCAGCACCCGGACAGAGGGTTACAATGAGCAGTTCTTC
>.|TRBV27|TRBJ2-3|.
CASSSPGQYRTDTQYF
TGTGCCAGCAGTTCGCCTGGACAGTACCGCACAGATACGCAGTATTTT
>.|TRBV5-1|TRBJ2-5|TRBD2
CASSRGLAGGDQETQYF
TGCGCCAGCAGCAGGGGACTAGCGGGAGGCGACCAAGAGACCCAGTACTTC
>.|TRBV19|TRBJ1-1|TRBD1
CASRAQGARDTEAFF
TGTGCCAGTAGAGCGCAGGGGGCAAGGGACACTGAAGCTTTCTTT
>few|TRBV28|TRBJ2-3|TRBD2
CASSGDYEINTQYF
TGTGCCAGCAGCGGGGACTACGAAATTAATACGCAGTATTTT
>few|TRBV7-3|TRBJ2-3|TRBD2
CASTRSGGRTDTQYF
TGTGCCAGCACTCGCTCGGGAGGGCGCACAGATACGCAGTATTTT
>.|TRBV11-2|TRBJ1-3|.
CASATTGGSGNTIYF
TGTGCCAGCGCGACAACGGGGGGATCTGGAAACACCATATATTTT
>.|TRBV27|TRBJ1-2|TRBD1
CASRSQGASPYGYTF
TGTGCCAGCAGAAGCCAGGGGGCGTCTCCCTATGGCTACACCTTC